This T cell receptor beta chain was obtained from a study of blood T cell repertoires in COVID-19 (dated by TCRdb to between 2020 and 2021). Background for the entire study: Samples from collaborators originated in the United States, Italy and Spain and spanned both the acute and convalescent phases of COVID-19. The prospective study material was composed of cDNA or gDNA derived from T cells, B-cell-depleted T cells, or PBMCs. Deeply sampled blood TCRbeta repertoires from subjects exposed to, actively infected with, or recovered from COVID-19 were included in the dataset. A freely available public database, intended as a resource for researchers studying the immune response to SARS-CoV-2, is where the repertoires were released. Samples came from the ongoing ImmuneRACE study (first 160 participants) plus 1,254 subjects from 6 global collaborators. Sample metadata almost always included a de-identified subject ID, COVID-19 status, age in years and sex. Where HLA class I and class II types were available, the types were taken from metadata supplied by the sample provider, not from assay-based typing. Study-level results and caveats: The quantity of clinical and demographic metadata differed by source and by participant and was supplied without curation.

The collaborating institutions used their own protocols to collect whole blood in K2EDTA tubes. For TCRbeta analysis, collaborators shipped samples as frozen whole blood, isolated PBMCs, or DNA extracted from either of those sample types. At the junction V is shortened by 2 bases and J by 1 base; bases outside the gene matches: 5. CDR1 and CDR2, per the germline V gene (reference sequence), are SEHNR and FQNEAQ. Taken from cysteine to phenylalanine, the CDR3 has 16 residues. The only DNA kept is the CDR3, 48 bases in frame from the first base. TCRbeta CDR3 regions were amplified from genomic DNA by means of the immunoSEQ Assay, a bias-controlled multiplex PCR. The published analysis was carried out like this. The number of nucleated cells in each sample was estimated by amplification of reference gene primers within the assay. To quantify the absolute abundance of each unique TCRbeta CDR3 rearrangement, sequence reads were collapsed and filtered. For each sample, productive Simpson clonality was calculated as the square root of Simpson's diversity index over productive rearrangements. TCRdb holds this immuneACCESS table with in-frame rearrangements only. Some clones are missing; in checked studies, unresolved V genes explain under half, and the rest has no known cause. Clonal size and the V and J genes are those of that table, whereas D and trimming came from the DNA. The sample profile shows around 700,000 clones; 80% to 90% of them were found once. The ten biggest clones cover roughly 0.25% of the sample.

A word on this clone: Its antigen is currently not known. Base qualities are not provided; no much larger clone lies one nucleotide away.

What was sequenced was peripheral blood. The rearrangement joined TRBV7-9 to TRBJ1-1; 9 junctional bases match TRBD1. The TCR sequence derives from a woman aged 18 to 35 with acute or convalescent COVID-19. The CDR3 region reads CASSLLQGAPNTEAFF. The DNA reads as follows: TGTGCCAGCAGCTTATTACAGGGGGCACCGAACACTGAAGCTTTCTTT.